The rows below give T cell receptor beta chains drawn from one sample of a study of brain metastases from non-small cell lung cancer. Measured with immunoSEQ multiplex PCR; TCRdb has only the in-frame clones, and not every one. The data contain about 1,300 clones, 90% of them singletons. Sequencing used primary lung tumor tissue. These receptors came from a donor aged 40 or over with non-small cell lung cancer. The CDR3 runs from the conserved cysteine through the conserved F or W. Fields, in order: CDR3 protein, V gene.

cdr3_aa: CSVAVSRSLNTEAFF
v_call: TRBV29-1

cdr3_aa: CSVEQQATGEQFF
v_call: TRBV29-1

cdr3_aa: CASSPGQGYSGELFF
v_call: TRBV6-2/TRBV6-3

cdr3_aa: CASSITGGYEQYF
v_call: TRBV27

cdr3_aa: CASSLAAGTDTQYF
v_call: TRBV5-1

cdr3_aa: CASSYSRAYYEQYF
v_call: TRBV6-6

cdr3_aa: CASTGIGVREQYF
v_call: TRBV19

cdr3_aa: CASGDGVTDTQYF
v_call: TRBV5-1

cdr3_aa: CASSVESWQPQHF
v_call: TRBV10-2

cdr3_aa: CASSPRGNTGELFF
v_call: TRBV7-9

cdr3_aa: CASSPRPPFYTF
v_call: TRBV5-6